One sample yielded the 29 T cell receptor beta chains listed below, sequenced in a study of control samples from healthy donors and cancer patients. Only in-frame clones appear in the TCRdb table, and some are missing; sequencing was by immunoSEQ multiplex PCR. The profile shows about 160,000 clones, approximately 94% of them singletons. Material: PBMCs. These receptors all stem from a man in his sixties with colorectal cancer.

The rearrangement joins TRBV30 to TRBJ2-3; 8 nucleotides line up with TRBD2. J lost 4 bases, V lost 0 bases, and 15 bases had no gene match. CDR3 size: 18 residues. Germline CDR1 is GTSNPN and CDR2 is SVGIG (reference sequence). CDR3 residues: CAWSVRAGASVRADTQYF. The CDR3 DNA follows: TGTGCCTGGAGTGTAAGAGCGGGGGCCTCTGTGCGCGCAGATACGCAGTATTTT.

V usage is TRBV11-3 and J usage is TRBJ1-1; 8 bases map to TRBD1. The V segment lost 6 bases and the J segment 4 bases; nucleotides outside the gene matches: 4. The germline gives CDR1 SGHNT, CDR2 YENEEA. The CDR3 covers 13 residues. CDR3 sequence: CASSQGARTEAFF. Here the CDR3 DNA reads TGTGCCAGCAGTCAGGGGGCCCGCACTGAAGCTTTCTTT.

This chain uses TRBV11-2 with TRBJ1-3; D gene unclear. The CDR3 has 14 amino acids. With 3 bases removed from V and 0 bases from J, the gap between germline ends came to 6 bases. Germline lookup yields CDR1 SGHAT and CDR2 FQNNGV. The CDR3 here is CASSFGISGNTIYF. The CDR3 DNA follows: TGTGCCAGCAGCTTCGGTATCTCTGGAAACACCATATATTTT.

The chain carries TRBV5-6 and TRBJ1-1, with 10 bases aligning to TRBD1. Germline lookup yields CDR1 SGHDT and CDR2 YYEEEE. CDR3 length: 14 amino acids. With 4 bases clipped from V and 7 bases from J, the junction kept 7 bases outside the gene matches. DNA for the CDR3: TGTGCCAGCAGCAGTGGGACAGGGGCTCTTGAAGCTTTCTTT. This encodes CASSSGTGALEAFF.

This rearrangement joins TRBV6-5 to TRBJ1-2, with D possibly TRBD1 on 6 matching bases. The CDR3 covers 13 residues. The germline V and J ends were trimmed by 6 bases and 7 bases, with 15 bases remaining between them. Germline lookup yields CDR1 MNHEY and CDR2 SVGAGI. The CDR3 DNA reads as TGTGCCAGCAGAGAGGACAGTCTGATTGGCTACACCTTC. It specifies CASREDSLIGYTF.

The CDR3: CASSLSRMGPEQYF. In DNA form, the CDR3 reads TGTGCCAGCAGTTTATCCAGGATGGGCCCCGAGCAGTACTTC. The gene calls are TRBV27 and TRBJ2-7; unclear D gene. V was clipped by 0 bases and J by 6 bases, with 12 bases between them. The CDR3 has 14 residues. Germline CDR1 reads MNHEY; CDR2 reads SMNVEV (reference sequence).

The J gene is TRBJ1-2, the V gene TRBV2, with D unclear. The ends were cut back, 5 bases at V and 1 base at J, with 8 bases in the middle. The CDR3 sequence is 13 residues long. Per the germline V gene, CDR1 is SNHLY and CDR2 is FYNNEI. The CDR3 sequence: CASSRVVNYGYTF. The DNA for the CDR3 is TGTGCCAGCAGTCGGGTAGTTAACTATGGCTACACCTTC.

This chain connects TRBV19 to TRBJ2-7, with D maybe TRBD1 (6 bases). This CDR3 has 14 residues. From germline, CDR1 is LNHDA and CDR2 SQIVND (reference sequence). Trimming took 6 bases from V and 6 from J, leaving 18 bases between them. This CDR3 reads CASRPQGPVVEQYF. The CDR3 DNA reads as TGTGCCAGTAGACCACAGGGACCGGTAGTCGAGCAGTACTTC.

The gene calls are TRBV19 and TRBJ1-6; 7 bases match TRBD1. This CDR3 spans 13 amino acids. The germline V gene has CDR1 LNHDA and CDR2 SQIVND (reference sequence). With V trimmed by 5 bases and J by 6 bases, 1 base remained unmatched. The CDR3 region has the DNA TGTGCCAGTAGTGGGACAGTTAATTCACCCCTCCACTTT. Its translation: CASSGTVNSPLHF.

This chain uses TRBV24-1 with TRBJ1-4, with 7 bases aligning to TRBD1. Germline V gives CDR1 KGHDR, CDR2 SFDVKD. V dropped 2 bases and J dropped 8; count of bases not matched to a gene: 7. The CDR3 length is 15 residues. The CDR3 bases are TGTGCCACCAGTGATTCTCAGGGGGATGGCGAAAAACTGTTTTTT. This encodes CATSDSQGDGEKLFF.

The chain combines TRBV7-6 with TRBJ2-2, with a tentative D call TRBD1 (5 bases). Between the trimmed V and J ends, which lost 5 bases and 0 bases, there was a span of 10 bases. The germline V gene has CDR1 SGHVS and CDR2 FNYEAQ. The CDR3 loop spans 15 amino acids. CDR3 region: CASSPRQPNTGELFF. CDR3 in DNA: TGTGCCAGCAGCCCCCGACAGCCGAACACCGGGGAGCTGTTTTTT.

This chain connects TRBV9 to TRBJ2-2; 8 positions agree with TRBD2. Germline-derived CDR1 and CDR2 are SGDLS and YYNGEE. V trimming: 0 bases; J trimming: 3 bases; junction bases outside the gene matches: 4. The CDR3 has 16 residues. In DNA form, the CDR3 reads TGTGCCAGCAGCGTAGCCAGCGGGGGTTACACCGGGGAGCTGTTTTTT. Protein: CASSVASGGYTGELFF.

The CDR3 loop is CASSPQDSRNYGYTF. The CDR3 DNA follows: TGTGCCAGCTCACCTCAGGACAGCCGTAACTATGGCTACACCTTC. This sequence joins TRBV18 and TRBJ1-2, with D maybe TRBD1 (6 bases). V was clipped by 3 bases and J by 1 base, with 12 bases between them. The V gene's germline CDR1 is KGHSH and CDR2 LQKENI. CDR3 length: 15 residues.

This clone has only a few counts. The chain uses TRBV19 and TRBJ1-5, with 7 bases matching TRBD1. Unmatched junction bases numbered 4, after V lost 7 bases and J lost 4 bases. Germline-derived CDR1 and CDR2 are LNHDA and SQIVND (reference sequence). This CDR3 spans 13 amino acids. The CDR3 nucleotides read TGTGCCAGTAAGGGGGCTGCTAATCAGCCCCAGCATTTT. Translation gives CASKGAANQPQHF.

This rearrangement joins TRBV18 to TRBJ1-5; no firm D call. The CDR3 has 15 amino acids. Germline V gene sequence: CDR1 KGHSH, CDR2 LQKENI. V was pared by 2 bases and J by 3 bases, with 11 bases between. This CDR3 reads CASSPGERFNQPQHF. The CDR3 coding sequence is TGTGCCAGCTCACCAGGAGAACGGTTCAATCAGCCCCAGCATTTT. Using reference TRBV18 and TRBJ1-5 for the parts outside the CDR3, the full variable domain is NAGVMQNPRHLVRRRGQEARLRCSPMKGHSHVYWYRQLPEEGLKFMVYLQKENIIDESGMPKERFSAEFPKEGPSILRIQQVVRGDSAAYFCASSPGERFNQPQHFGDGTRLSIL.

V is TRBV6-5 and J is TRBJ2-7; 7 bases match TRBD1. This CDR3 is built from 14 residues. V was clipped by 2 bases and J by 4 bases; unmatched bases: 5. Germline-derived CDR1 and CDR2 are MNHEY and SVGAGI. The CDR3 is CASSYGDREYEQYF. CDR3 nucleotide sequence: TGTGCCAGCAGTTACGGAGACAGGGAGTACGAGCAGTACTTC.

This clone was detected only once. This chain uses TRBV28 with TRBJ2-3; 10 positions match TRBD1. The CDR3 is 16 amino acids. The J segment lost 2 bases and the V segment lost 6 bases, leaving 8 bases of the junction unmatched. The V gene's germline CDR1 is MDHEN and CDR2 SYDVKM. The CDR3 here is CASSGTGTGDTDTQYF. The CDR3 DNA follows: TGTGCCAGCAGCGGGACCGGGACAGGGGACACAGATACGCAGTATTTT.

The V and J genes are TRBV5-1 and TRBJ2-5; D gene uncertain. The CDR3 covers 13 residues. Germline assignment: CDR1 SGHRS and CDR2 YFSETQ. Trimming removed 0 bases from V and 4 bases from J, with 7 bases in between. Here the CDR3 reads CASSLAGRETQYF. DNA of the CDR3: TGCGCCAGCAGCTTGGCCGGCCGAGAGACCCAGTACTTC. Full variable domain (rest looked up from reference TRBV5-1 and TRBJ2-5): KAGVTQTPRYLIKTRGQQVTLSCSPISGHRSVSWYQQTPGQGLQFLFEYFSETQRNKGNFPGRFSGRQFSNSRSEMNVSTLELGDSALYLCASSLAGRETQYFGPGTRLLVL.

The sample holds a few counts of this clone. The chain is built from TRBV18 and TRBJ1-2; 9 bases line up with TRBD1. There are 16 residues in the CDR3. CDR1 KGHSH and CDR2 LQKENI come from the germline V gene. The junction had 9 bases not matched to a gene; V was cut back by 1 base and J by 6 bases. CDR3 region: CASSPQPGQGGHGYTF. In nucleotides, the CDR3 is TGTGCCAGCTCACCACAACCGGGACAGGGAGGGCATGGCTACACCTTC. The complete variable domain, with remaining parts taken from reference TRBV18 and TRBJ1-2, reads NAGVMQNPRHLVRRRGQEARLRCSPMKGHSHVYWYRQLPEEGLKFMVYLQKENIIDESGMPKERFSAEFPKEGPSILRIQQVVRGDSAAYFCASSPQPGQGGHGYTFGSGTRLTVV.

The chain couples TRBV7-9 to TRBJ1-2, with 7 bases aligning to TRBD1. The germline gives CDR1 SEHNR, CDR2 FQNEAQ (reference sequence). The J segment lost 2 bases and the V segment lost 5 bases, leaving 5 bases of the junction unmatched. The CDR3 totals 14 residues. The CDR3 sequence is CASSQGQDNYGYTF. The CDR3 DNA reads as TGTGCCAGCAGCCAAGGACAGGACAACTATGGCTACACCTTC.

This CDR3 is CATSSQGQGMETQYF. In nucleotides, the CDR3 is TGTGCCACCAGCAGTCAAGGACAGGGGATGGAGACCCAGTACTTC. The chain links TRBV15 to TRBJ2-5; TRBD1 matches 9 bases. There are 15 residues in the CDR3. The V gene end was trimmed by 3 bases and the J gene end by 5 bases; junction bases not matched to a gene: 7. The germline V gene has CDR1 LNHNV and CDR2 YYDKDF (reference sequence).

CDR3 sequence reads: CSVDLGNYGYTF. CDR3 DNA: TGCAGCGTTGACTTGGGTAACTATGGCTACACCTTC. V usage is TRBV29-1 and J usage is TRBJ1-2; unclear D gene. Per germline, CDR1 SQVTM and CDR2 ANQGSEA. Trimming took off 3 bases at V and 1 base at J, with 6 bases between the two ends. There are 12 residues in the CDR3.

The J gene is TRBJ2-5, the V gene TRBV14; TRBD1 matches at 12 bases. With the DNA end fitting TRBJ2-7 better, the J assignment may be wrong. The CDR3 is 15 amino acids. Germline V gene data show CDR1 as SGHDN and CDR2 as FVKESK. CDR3 region: CASSPLGTGGNEQYF. The CDR3 bases are TGTGCCAGCAGCCCACTCGGGACAGGGGGCAACGAGCAGTACTTC.

This sequence joins TRBV18 and TRBJ2-7; tentative D call: TRBD2 (5 bases). Germline values: CDR1 KGHSH, CDR2 LQKENI. The CDR3 loop spans 16 amino acids. Trimming removed 4 bases at V and 0 bases at J, with 16 bases between. CDR3 protein: CASSRYGDPTSYEQYF. In DNA, the CDR3 is TGTGCCAGCTCACGGTACGGGGATCCCACCTCCTACGAGCAGTACTTC.

The gene calls are TRBV19 and TRBJ2-5, with 9 bases that match TRBD1. The CDR3 extends over 16 amino acids. V dropped 3 bases and J dropped 2; count of bases not matched to a gene: 7. Per germline, CDR1 LNHDA and CDR2 SQIVND (reference sequence). CDR3 residues: CASSMRGTGRQETQYF. For the CDR3, the DNA is TGTGCCAGTAGTATGAGGGGGACAGGGAGGCAAGAGACCCAGTACTTC.

CDR3 residues: CAWSVWQGFPATNEKLFF. In DNA, the CDR3 is TGTGCCTGGAGTGTATGGCAGGGGTTTCCCGCAACTAATGAAAAACTGTTTTTT. The J gene is TRBJ1-4, the V gene TRBV30; perhaps TRBD1 as D (6 bases). Germline V CDR1 and CDR2: GTSNPN, SVGIG (reference sequence). The CDR3 spans 18 residues. V was trimmed by 0 bases and J by 0 bases, leaving 17 bases between them.

In DNA form, the CDR3 reads TGTGCCAGCAGCAAAGGGTCAGGGACCTACGGTGAGCAGTACTTC. This codes for CASSKGSGTYGEQYF. V gene TRBV21-1 combines with J gene TRBJ2-7. TRBV21-1 is given as a pseudogene. The CDR3 covers 15 residues.

The chain links TRBV6-5 to TRBJ1-3, with 8 bases lining up with TRBD1. J lost 4 bases, V lost 4 bases, and 9 bases had no gene match. The CDR3 length is 16 residues. Germline CDR1 MNHEY, CDR2 SVGAGI. The CDR3 loop reads CASSSDWTGSGNTIYF. Here the CDR3 DNA reads TGTGCCAGCAGTTCCGATTGGACAGGGAGCGGAAACACCATATATTTT.

The chain uses TRBV10-3 and TRBJ2-5; 7 nucleotides align to TRBD2. In germline, CDR1 is ENHRY, CDR2 SYGVKD. The CDR3 has 14 amino acids. Trimming took 3 bases from V and 4 from J; bases not matched to a gene: 5. CDR3 residues: CAISERGVGETQYF. CDR3 in DNA: TGTGCCATCAGTGAACGGGGGGTGGGAGAGACCCAGTACTTC.